This T cell receptor beta chain was documented in a study of regulatory T cells in long-lasting Graves disease. General study results and limits: Persistent cases favored TRBV28, TRBJ1-2 and TRBJ2-5.

Indicated time point: newly diagnosed GD, antithyroid drugs for less than 3 months. From PBMCs, RNA was extracted and then used to make the TCR library. Clinicians diagnosed Graves' disease using American Thyroid Association guidelines. Concerning this clonotype itself: Antigen unknown.

V lost 4 bases to trimming and J lost 3 bases; unmatched junction nucleotides: 4. Per the germline V gene, CDR1 is SGHDN and CDR2 is FVKESK. The CDR3 has 14 residues. Arm-PCR with iRepertoire HTBI primers amplified the CDR3 regions for these TCR beta libraries. Via MiXCR, TCRdb re-called the multiplex PCR reads, giving one row per CDR3 protein. The sample contains about 320,000 distinct CDR3 sequences, about 18% of which appear only once. The chain joins TRBV14 to TRBJ1-2; 8 bases are a match to TRBD1. The material sequenced was peripheral blood mononuclear cells (PBMCs), taken at new diagnosis, from a patient treated with antithyroid drugs. The receptor's source is a female donor with Graves disease. CDR3 nucleotide sequence: TGTGCCAGCAGCCGGACAGGGAATGACTATGGCTACACCTTC. Translation: CASSRTGNDYGYTF.